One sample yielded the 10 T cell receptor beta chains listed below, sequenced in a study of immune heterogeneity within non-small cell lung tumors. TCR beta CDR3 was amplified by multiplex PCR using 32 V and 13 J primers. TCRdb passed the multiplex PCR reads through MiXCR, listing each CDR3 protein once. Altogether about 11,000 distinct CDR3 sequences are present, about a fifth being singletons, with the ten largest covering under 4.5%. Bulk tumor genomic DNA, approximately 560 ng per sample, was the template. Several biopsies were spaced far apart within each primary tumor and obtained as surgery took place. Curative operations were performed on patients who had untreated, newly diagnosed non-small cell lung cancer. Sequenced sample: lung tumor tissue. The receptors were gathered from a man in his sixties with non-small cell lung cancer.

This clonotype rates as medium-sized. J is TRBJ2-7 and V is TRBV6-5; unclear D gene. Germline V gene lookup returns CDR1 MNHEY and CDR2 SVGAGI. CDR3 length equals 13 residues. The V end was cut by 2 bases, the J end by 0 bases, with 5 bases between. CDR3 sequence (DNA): TGTGCCAGCAGTTACCTCCTCTCCTACGAGCAGTACTTC. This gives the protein CASSYLLSYEQYF.

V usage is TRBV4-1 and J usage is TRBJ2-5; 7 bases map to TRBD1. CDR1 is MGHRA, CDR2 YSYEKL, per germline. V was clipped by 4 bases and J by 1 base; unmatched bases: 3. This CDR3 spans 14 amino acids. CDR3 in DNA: TGCGCCAGCAGCCGCGACAGGGTCCAAGAGACCCAGTACTTC. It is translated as CASSRDRVQETQYF.

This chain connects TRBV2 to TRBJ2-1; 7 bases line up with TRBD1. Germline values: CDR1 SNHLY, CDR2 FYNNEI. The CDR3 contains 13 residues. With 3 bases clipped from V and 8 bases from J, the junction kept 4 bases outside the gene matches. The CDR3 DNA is TGTGCCAGCAGTGATGACAGGGAGTATGAGCAGTTCTTC. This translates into CASSDDREYEQFF.

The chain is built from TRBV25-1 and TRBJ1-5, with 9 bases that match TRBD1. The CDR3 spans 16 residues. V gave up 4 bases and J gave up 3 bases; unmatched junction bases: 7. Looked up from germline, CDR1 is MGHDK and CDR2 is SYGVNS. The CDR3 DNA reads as TGTGCCAGCAGTGCCGGACAGGGGCACGTCAATCAGCCCCAGCATTTT. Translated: CASSAGQGHVNQPQHF.

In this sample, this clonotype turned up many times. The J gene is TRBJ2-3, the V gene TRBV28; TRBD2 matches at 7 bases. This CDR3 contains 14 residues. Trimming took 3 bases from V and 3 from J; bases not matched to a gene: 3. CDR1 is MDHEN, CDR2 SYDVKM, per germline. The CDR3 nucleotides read TGTGCCAGCAGTTTCGTAGCGGGTACAGATACGCAGTATTTT. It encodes CASSFVAGTDTQYF.

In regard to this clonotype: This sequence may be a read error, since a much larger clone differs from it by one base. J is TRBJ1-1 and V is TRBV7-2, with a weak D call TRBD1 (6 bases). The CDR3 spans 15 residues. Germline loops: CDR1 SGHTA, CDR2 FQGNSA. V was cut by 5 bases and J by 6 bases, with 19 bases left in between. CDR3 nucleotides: TGTGCCAGCAGCGAAATCGGGACATGGGGCTCTGAAGCTTTCTTT. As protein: CASSEIGTWGSEAFF.

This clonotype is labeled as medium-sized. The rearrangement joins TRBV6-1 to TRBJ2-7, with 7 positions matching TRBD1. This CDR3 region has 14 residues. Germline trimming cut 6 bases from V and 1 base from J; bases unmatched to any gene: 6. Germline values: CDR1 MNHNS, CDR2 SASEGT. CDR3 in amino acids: CASRTDRISYEQYF. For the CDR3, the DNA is TGTGCCAGCAGGACGGACAGGATATCCTACGAGCAGTACTTC.

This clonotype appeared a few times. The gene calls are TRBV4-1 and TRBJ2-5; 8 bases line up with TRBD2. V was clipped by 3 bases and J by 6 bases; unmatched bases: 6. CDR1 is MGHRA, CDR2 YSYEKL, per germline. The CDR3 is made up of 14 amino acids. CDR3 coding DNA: TGCGCCAGCAGCCACCTTAGCGGGGAGAAGACCCAGTACTTC. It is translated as CASSHLSGEKTQYF.

CDR3 nucleotide sequence: TGCAGTGACATCCGGGGTAGCGGGCGGCTCAACCACGAGCAGTACTTC. It is translated as CSDIRGSGRLNHEQYF. V and J are TRBV20-1 and TRBJ2-7; TRBD2 agrees at 7 bases. This CDR3 has 16 amino acids. From germline, CDR1 is DFQATT and CDR2 SNEGSKA (reference sequence). V trimming: 7 bases; J trimming: 5 bases; junction bases outside the gene matches: 20.

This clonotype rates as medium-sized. The CDR3 bases are TGTGCCACCAGCAGAGATCTGAGCGGGCCAACCTACAATGAGCAGTTCTTC. Protein: CATSRDLSGPTYNEQFF. The V gene is TRBV15, the J gene TRBJ2-1; D is perhaps TRBD2 (6 bases). Trimming took off 0 bases at V and 2 bases at J, with 14 bases between the two ends. Per the germline V gene, CDR1 is LNHNV and CDR2 is YYDKDF (reference sequence). CDR3 length equals 17 residues.